Presented here are 32 T cell receptor beta chains from one specimen sequenced in a study of blood T cell repertoires in COVID-19. TCRdb's copy holds only in-frame clones and misses some; the assay was immunoSEQ multiplex PCR. The data contain hundreds of thousands of clones, around nine tenths of them singletons. Sequencing was done on a sample of PBMCs or T cells enriched from blood (not recorded which). Receptors originate from a woman in her forties or fifties who had recovered from COVID-19.

The V gene is TRBV19, the J gene TRBJ1-2; D is uncertain. Trimming took 3 bases from V and 6 from J, leaving 11 bases between them. The CDR3 totals 13 residues. CDR1 is LNHDA, CDR2 SQIVND, per germline (reference sequence). The CDR3 sequence is CASSIRTANGYTF. DNA of the CDR3: TGTGCCAGTAGTATCAGGACTGCGAATGGCTACACCTTC.

The chain joins TRBV24-1 to TRBJ2-2, with 11 bases matching TRBD2. Germline CDR1 is KGHDR and CDR2 is SFDVKD. V was pared by 3 bases and J by 1 base, with 3 bases of the junction left unmatched. The length of the CDR3 is 17 residues. In DNA, the CDR3 is TGTGCCACCAGTGATCCGGGGACTAGCGGGAACACCGGGGAGCTGTTTTTT. It codes for CATSDPGTSGNTGELFF.

The J gene is TRBJ2-7, the V gene TRBV6-2 or TRBV6-3; 7 positions match TRBD1. CDR1 is MNHEY and CDR2 is SVGEGT in the germline V gene. Trimming at V came to 5 bases and at J to 4 bases, leaving 11 bases not matched to a gene. The CDR3 runs to 15 residues. CDR3 bases: TGTGCCAGCAGTAAAAGAAAAGGGACAGCATACGAGCAGTACTTC. Amino acids: CASSKRKGTAYEQYF.

The table lists this clone with a count of one. The gene calls are TRBV4-1 and TRBJ1-1; D is perhaps TRBD1 (5 bases). CDR3 size: 17 residues. V lost 1 base, J lost 0 bases, and 15 bases lay in between. Germline assignment: CDR1 MGHRA and CDR2 YSYEKL. CDR3 coding DNA: TGCGCCAGCAGCCAAGGCGGGGGAAGGGCTCTGAACACTGAAGCTTTCTTT. Protein sequence: CASSQGGGRALNTEAFF.

V and J are TRBV5-1 and TRBJ1-1, with 8 bases lining up with TRBD1. The CDR3 sequence is 15 residues long. Germline CDR1 reads SGHRS; CDR2 reads YFSETQ. Germline trimming cut 4 bases from V and 5 bases from J; bases unmatched to any gene: 10. CDR3 coding DNA: TGCGCCAGCAGCGAAGGGACAGGACGGCTAACTGAAGCTTTCTTT. Translating it yields CASSEGTGRLTEAFF.

The genes are TRBV28 and TRBJ2-1, with D perhaps TRBD1 (6 bases). V lost 6 bases and J 4 bases, leaving 13 bases between the germline ends. Per germline, CDR1 MDHEN and CDR2 SYDVKM. The CDR3 covers 14 residues. CDR3 nucleotide sequence: TGTGCCAGCAGCCCAGGACAGTTTTACAATGAGCAGTTCTTC. It is translated as CASSPGQFYNEQFF.

The rearrangement links TRBV7-2 to TRBJ2-7; 9 nucleotides line up with TRBD1. Germline lookup yields CDR1 SGHTA and CDR2 FQGNSA. This CDR3 has 14 residues. Germline trimming cut 1 base from V and 3 bases from J; bases unmatched to any gene: 1. The CDR3 here is CASSLGTGVYEQYF. For the CDR3, the DNA is TGTGCCAGCAGCTTAGGGACAGGGGTCTACGAGCAGTACTTC.

This chain uses TRBV29-1 with TRBJ1-1, with a weak D call TRBD1 (6 bases). Germline V CDR1 and CDR2: SQVTM, ANQGSEA. The CDR3 spans 13 residues. V was cut by 4 bases and J by 10 bases, with 19 bases left in between. Here the CDR3 reads CSVGDGTIDAAFF. The CDR3 DNA sequence: TGCAGCGTTGGGGACGGGACAATTGACGCAGCTTTCTTT.

The chain recombines TRBV7-2 with TRBJ1-1; D is unresolved. Germline-derived CDR1 and CDR2 are SGHTA and FQGNSA. The CDR3 is 14 amino acids. V was clipped by 1 base and J by 2 bases, with 8 bases between them. The CDR3 nucleotides read TGTGCCAGCAGCTTAGAATGGAGTAACACTGAAGCTTTCTTT. It specifies CASSLEWSNTEAFF. Using reference TRBV7-2 and TRBJ1-1 for the parts outside the CDR3, the full variable domain is GAGVSQSPSNKVTEKGKDVELRCDPISGHTALYWYRQSLGQGLEFLIYFQGNSAPDKSGLPSDRFSAERTGGSVSTLTIQRTQQEDSAVYLCASSLEWSNTEAFFGQGTRLTVV.

V gene TRBV5-1 combines with J gene TRBJ2-3; D call uncertain. This CDR3 contains 12 residues. V was clipped by 2 bases and J by 6 bases, with 7 bases between them. Germline V gene data show CDR1 as SGHRS and CDR2 as YFSETQ. CDR3 sequence (DNA): TGCGCCAGCAGCTTCCAAGAGGATACGCAGTATTTT. Residues: CASSFQEDTQYF. Together with reference TRBV5-1 and TRBJ2-3, the CDR3 gives the full variable domain: KAGVTQTPRYLIKTRGQQVTLSCSPISGHRSVSWYQQTPGQGLQFLFEYFSETQRNKGNFPGRFSGRQFSNSRSEMNVSTLELGDSALYLCASSFQEDTQYFGPGTRLTVL.

The chain joins TRBV4-3 to TRBJ2-6; weak D call: TRBD1 (5 bases). CDR1 and CDR2 from the germline V gene are LGHNA and YSLEER. Between the trimmed V and J ends, which lost 2 bases and 0 bases, there was a span of 14 bases. The CDR3 length is 18 residues. The DNA of the CDR3 is TGCGCCAGCAGCCAACACTCCCAGGGTCGCTCTGGGGCCAACGTCCTGACTTTC. The encoded protein is CASSQHSQGRSGANVLTF.

This clone was seen only a few times. The chain's CDR3 is CASSPEAGSYEQYF. DNA of the CDR3: TGTGCCAGCTCACCAGAGGCGGGGTCCTACGAGCAGTACTTC. The chain couples TRBV18 to TRBJ2-7, with D perhaps TRBD2 (6 bases). From germline, CDR1 is KGHSH and CDR2 LQKENI. The CDR3 is 14 amino acids. V was pared by 2 bases and J by 1 base, with 9 bases between.

The chain couples TRBV6-6 to TRBJ2-1; 8 nucleotides line up with TRBD2. Germline assignment: CDR1 MNHNY and CDR2 SVGAGI (reference sequence). Germline trimming cut 3 bases from V and 4 bases from J; bases unmatched to any gene: 8. The CDR3 contains 16 residues. CDR3 nucleotides: TGTGCCAGCAGTTATTCCGTTACTAGCGGATACAATGAGCAGTTCTTC. Its translation is CASSYSVTSGYNEQFF.

The CDR3 DNA sequence: TGCAGCGTTGAAGGGCGGACTTACACCGGGGAGCTGTTTTTT. It yields the protein CSVEGRTYTGELFF. The V gene is TRBV29-1, the J gene TRBJ2-2; D is possibly TRBD2 (5 bases). The CDR3 extends over 14 amino acids. The V gene's germline CDR1 is SQVTM and CDR2 ANQGSEA. Trimming removed 1 base from V and 3 bases from J, with 9 bases in between.

This sequence joins TRBV28 and TRBJ2-7; the D gene is possibly TRBD2 (8 bases). The germline gives CDR1 MDHEN, CDR2 SYDVKM. The germline V and J ends were trimmed by 7 bases and 4 bases, with 20 bases remaining between them. The CDR3 is made up of 15 amino acids. CDR3 region: CASTSPGGGVYEQYF. The CDR3 nucleotides are TGTGCCAGCACCTCTCCGGGAGGGGGCGTTTACGAGCAGTACTTC. Full variable domain (outside the CDR3, taken from reference TRBV28 and TRBJ2-7): DVKVTQSSRYLVKRTGEKVFLECVQDMDHENMFWYRQDPGLGLRLIYFSYDVKMKEKGDIPEGYSVSREKKERFSLILESASTNQTSMYLCASTSPGGGVYEQYFGPGTRLTVT.

The CDR3 DNA sequence: TGTGCCAGCAGCCTAGAAAGCGGGAGATGGTCATTCTACGAGCAGTACTTC. It yields the protein CASSLESGRWSFYEQYF. The chain employs TRBV7-8 and TRBJ2-7; TRBD2 matches 8 bases. Germline CDR1 reads SGHVS; CDR2 reads FQNEAQ. V was pared by 5 bases and J by 3 bases, with 15 bases of the junction left unmatched. The CDR3 loop spans 17 amino acids.

This rearrangement joins TRBV3-1 (or the pseudogene TRBV3-2) to TRBJ2-1, with D uncertain. Germline CDR1 reads LGHDT; CDR2 reads YNNKEL (reference sequence). The CDR3 loop spans 13 amino acids. V lost 3 bases and J 9 bases, leaving 12 bases between the germline ends. The CDR3 DNA follows: TGTGCCAGCAGCCATACGACAATGGGTGAGCAGTTCTTC. Translating it yields CASSHTTMGEQFF.

This clone was seen more than once but under ten times. The chain links TRBV30 to TRBJ1-3; D possibly corresponds to TRBD1 (5 bases). V lost 2 bases to trimming and J lost 0 bases, with 14 bases between them. The CDR3 is 16 residues long. CDR1 is GTSNPN and CDR2 is SVGIG in the germline V gene (reference sequence). The CDR3 DNA reads as TGTGCCTGGAGTCTTGCCGGGACTTCCTCTGGAAACACCATATATTTT. The encoded protein is CAWSLAGTSSGNTIYF.

V is TRBV7-9 and J is TRBJ2-7; 11 positions agree with TRBD2. The CDR3 runs 15 residues. The germline CDR1 and CDR2 sequences are SEHNR and FQNEAQ (reference sequence). V was pared by 1 base and J by 4 bases, with 3 bases of the junction left unmatched. The CDR3, as DNA: TGTGCCAGCAGCTTAGAGGTAGCGGGAGGGTACGAGCAGTACTTC. Its protein is CASSLEVAGGYEQYF.

V and J are TRBV5-1 and TRBJ1-1; 9 bases agree with TRBD1. Trimming at V came to 4 bases and at J to 4 bases, leaving 8 bases not matched to a gene. CDR1 SGHRS and CDR2 YFSETQ come from the germline V gene. The CDR3 is 15 residues long. CDR3 region: CASSLNPGQGTEAFF. CDR3 bases: TGCGCCAGCAGCCTCAACCCGGGACAGGGCACTGAAGCTTTCTTT.

V is TRBV11-2 and J is TRBJ2-7; D perhaps matches TRBD2 (6 bases). The germline V and J ends were trimmed by 7 bases and 2 bases, with 15 bases remaining between them. Looked up from germline, CDR1 is SGHAT and CDR2 is FQNNGV. The length of the CDR3 is 14 residues. The CDR3 DNA reads as TGTGCCAGCACTCCCTCGGCGGGAACCTACGAGCAGTACTTC. This sequence encodes CASTPSAGTYEQYF.

This rearrangement joins TRBV7-6 to TRBJ2-7, with 7 bases lining up with TRBD2. V trimming: 5 bases; J trimming: 4 bases; junction bases outside the gene matches: 11. CDR3 size: 15 residues. Germline V CDR1 and CDR2: SGHVS, FNYEAQ. CDR3 bases: TGTGCCAGCAGCCCCAACGGCCGGGGGGATTACGAGCAGTACTTC. This translates into CASSPNGRGDYEQYF.

The chain combines TRBV24-1 with TRBJ1-5; possible D gene TRBD1, 5 bases. Trimming removed 3 bases from V and 4 bases from J, with 9 bases in between. Germline values: CDR1 KGHDR, CDR2 SFDVKD. The length of the CDR3 is 14 residues. CDR3 region: CATSDPTDNQPQHF. In DNA form, the CDR3 reads TGTGCCACCAGTGATCCGACAGATAATCAGCCCCAGCATTTT.

This clone was counted once. This chain links TRBV5-1 with TRBJ2-3; D gene unclear. Germline CDR1 reads SGHRS; CDR2 reads YFSETQ. V gave up 4 bases and J gave up 3 bases, with 3 bases separating them. The CDR3 runs 11 residues. The CDR3 region has the DNA TGCGCCAGCAGCCAGACAGATACGCAGTATTTT. It yields the protein CASSQTDTQYF.

The V call is TRBV5-5, the J call TRBJ2-7, with D possibly TRBD1 on 5 matching bases. Germline V gene sequence: CDR1 SGHKS, CDR2 YYEKEE (reference sequence). The V gene lost 2 bases and the J gene lost 4 bases, with 13 bases spanning the gap. The CDR3 spans 14 residues. In DNA form, the CDR3 reads TGTGCCAGCAGCTTAATAGACAGTCTGTACGAGCAGTACTTC. Protein: CASSLIDSLYEQYF.

The chain uses TRBV5-1 and TRBJ2-1; TRBD2 is a possible D gene (6 bases). Trimming pared 3 bases from V and 3 bases from J, leaving 19 bases between. Germline V lookup: CDR1 SGHRS, CDR2 YFSETQ. CDR3 length: 17 amino acids. Written as DNA, the CDR3 is TGCGCCAGCAGCTCACTAAGCTCGGGACTCGGCTACAATGAGCAGTTCTTC. Encoded protein: CASSSLSSGLGYNEQFF.

CDR3 amino acids: CASSGGPEDEQFF. CDR3 DNA sequence: TGTGCCAGCAGCGGAGGACCGGAGGATGAGCAGTTCTTC. The chain employs TRBV7-3 and TRBJ2-1; D might be TRBD2 (5 bases). The CDR3 is 13 residues long. Germline V gene data show CDR1 as SGHTA and CDR2 as FQGTGA. Trimming cost V 5 bases and J 8 bases, with 13 bases left between them.

The rearrangement uses TRBV28 and TRBJ2-3, with TRBD1 matching over 7 bases. The CDR3 runs 13 residues. The trim removed 4 bases at V and 6 bases at J, leaving 4 bases unmatched. Germline loops: CDR1 MDHEN, CDR2 SYDVKM. The CDR3 region has the DNA TGTGCCAGCAGTTCTTACAGGGGTGATACGCAGTATTTT. Translation: CASSSYRGDTQYF.

The chain joins TRBV7-9 to TRBJ1-6; no reliable D call. Germline V gene data show CDR1 as SEHNR and CDR2 as FQNEAQ (reference sequence). Trimming left V 4 bases short and J 5 bases short, with 21 bases between. This CDR3 comprises 18 residues. The chain's CDR3 is CASSSKTWGEGDNSPLHF. The CDR3 nucleotides are TGTGCCAGCAGCTCAAAAACCTGGGGAGAAGGAGATAATTCACCCCTCCACTTT.

This clone was seen only a few times. This chain connects TRBV7-9 to TRBJ2-1, with 7 bases identical to TRBD1. The CDR3 covers 13 residues. CDR1 SEHNR and CDR2 FQNEAQ come from the germline V gene (reference sequence). Unmatched junction bases numbered 7, after V lost 8 bases and J lost 6 bases. The CDR3 DNA reads as TGTGCCAGCCGTAGACAGGGTTCCAATGAGCAGTTCTTC. This translates into CASRRQGSNEQFF.

The J gene is TRBJ2-7, the V gene TRBV5-1, with 10 bases lining up with TRBD1. With 3 bases clipped from V and 6 bases from J, the junction kept 6 bases outside the gene matches. CDR1 is SGHRS and CDR2 is YFSETQ in the germline V gene. This CDR3 is 14 amino acids long. CDR3 in DNA: TGCGCCAGCAGCTCCCCGGGACAGGGGCTCGAGCAGTACTTC. This sequence encodes CASSSPGQGLEQYF.

The rearrangement links TRBV28 to TRBJ1-1; TRBD1 agrees at 7 bases. Germline V gives CDR1 MDHEN, CDR2 SYDVKM. With 3 bases clipped from V and 5 bases from J, the junction kept 9 bases outside the gene matches. The CDR3 runs 15 residues. The chain's CDR3 is CASSFDRAGDTEAFF. CDR3 nucleotide sequence: TGTGCCAGCAGTTTCGACAGGGCTGGGGATACTGAAGCTTTCTTT. Full variable domain (outside the CDR3, taken from reference TRBV28 and TRBJ1-1): DVKVTQSSRYLVKRTGEKVFLECVQDMDHENMFWYRQDPGLGLRLIYFSYDVKMKEKGDIPEGYSVSREKKERFSLILESASTNQTSMYLCASSFDRAGDTEAFFGQGTRLTVV.